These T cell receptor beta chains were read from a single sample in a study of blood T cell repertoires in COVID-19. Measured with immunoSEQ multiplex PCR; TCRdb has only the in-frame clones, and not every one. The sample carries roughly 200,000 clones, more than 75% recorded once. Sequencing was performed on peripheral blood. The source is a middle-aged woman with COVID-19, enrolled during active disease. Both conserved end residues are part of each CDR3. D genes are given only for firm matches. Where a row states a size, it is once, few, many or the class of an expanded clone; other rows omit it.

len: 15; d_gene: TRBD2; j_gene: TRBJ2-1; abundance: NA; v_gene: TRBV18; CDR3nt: TGTGCCAGCTCACCAAGCTCGGGGGGTGGTAATGAGCAGTTCTTC; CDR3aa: CASSPSSGGGNEQFF
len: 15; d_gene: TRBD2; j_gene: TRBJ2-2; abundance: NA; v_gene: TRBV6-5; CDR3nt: TGTGCCAGCAGTTACGGAGCGGGGTACACCGGGGAGCTGTTTTTT; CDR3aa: CASSYGAGYTGELFF
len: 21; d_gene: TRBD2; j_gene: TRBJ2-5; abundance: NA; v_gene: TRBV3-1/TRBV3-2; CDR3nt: TGTGCCAGCAGCCAAATCCCTTTTACGTCCGGGAGGCTGAGGGGTGGAGAGACCCAGTACTTC; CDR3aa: CASSQIPFTSGRLRGGETQYF
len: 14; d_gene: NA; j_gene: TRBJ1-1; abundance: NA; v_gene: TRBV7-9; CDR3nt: TGTGCCAGCAGCTTCGACATGGGGAACACTGAAGCTTTCTTT; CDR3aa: CASSFDMGNTEAFF
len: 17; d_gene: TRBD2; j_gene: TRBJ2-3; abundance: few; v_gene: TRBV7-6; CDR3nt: TGTGCCAGCAGCTTAGGGCTAGCGGGAGTGTCGGCAGATACGCAGTATTTT; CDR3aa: CASSLGLAGVSADTQYF
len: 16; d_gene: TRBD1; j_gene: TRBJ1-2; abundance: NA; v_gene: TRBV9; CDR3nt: TGTGCCAGCAGCGAAACCGGGACAGGCCCTAACTATGGCTACACCTTC; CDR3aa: CASSETGTGPNYGYTF
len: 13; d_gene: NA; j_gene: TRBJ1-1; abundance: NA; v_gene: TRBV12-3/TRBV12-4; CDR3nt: TGTGCCAGCAGTTTAGAGCGGAACACTGAAGCTTTCTTT; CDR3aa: CASSLERNTEAFF
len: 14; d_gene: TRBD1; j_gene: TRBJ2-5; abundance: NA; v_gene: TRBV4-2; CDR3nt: TGTGCCAGCAGCGAACAGGGGGCGGGAAAGACCCAGTACTTC; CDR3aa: CASSEQGAGKTQYF
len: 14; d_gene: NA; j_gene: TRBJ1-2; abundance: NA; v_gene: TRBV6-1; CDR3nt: TGTGCCAGCAGTGATCCAATCAGGGGTTATGGCTACACCTTC; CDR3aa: CASSDPIRGYGYTF
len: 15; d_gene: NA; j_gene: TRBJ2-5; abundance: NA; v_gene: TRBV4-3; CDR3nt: TGCGCCAGCAGCCAAGAAGGAGTAGCGGCGGAGACCCAGTACTTC; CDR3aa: CASSQEGVAAETQYF
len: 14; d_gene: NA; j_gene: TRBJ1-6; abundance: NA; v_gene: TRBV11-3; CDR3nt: TGTGCCAGCAGCTTGGGCCAGGGGAATTCACCCCTCCACTTT; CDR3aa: CASSLGQGNSPLHF
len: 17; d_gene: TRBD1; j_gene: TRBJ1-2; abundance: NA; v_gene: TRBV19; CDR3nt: TGTGCCAGTAGTATCCCTCCCGGGACAGGGGCAAACTATGGCTACACCTTC; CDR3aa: CASSIPPGTGANYGYTF
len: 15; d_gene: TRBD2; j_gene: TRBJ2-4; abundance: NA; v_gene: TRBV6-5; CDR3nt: TGTGCCAGCAGTAAATTGCGGGAGGGTAGGGACATTCAGTACTTC; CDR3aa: CASSKLREGRDIQYF
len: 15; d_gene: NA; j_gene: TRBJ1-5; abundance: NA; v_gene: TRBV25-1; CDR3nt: TGTGCCAGCAGTGAACCGCGGGGGCCGAATCAGCCCCAGCATTTT; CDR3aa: CASSEPRGPNQPQHF
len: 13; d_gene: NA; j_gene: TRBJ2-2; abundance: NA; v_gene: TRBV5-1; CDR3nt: TGCGCCAGCAGCTTGGACAGGACCGGGGAGCTGTTTTTT; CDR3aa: CASSLDRTGELFF
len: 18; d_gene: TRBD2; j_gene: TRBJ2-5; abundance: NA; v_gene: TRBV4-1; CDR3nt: TGCGCCAGCAGCCAAGATGCTAGCGGGGGGCTCCTCCAAGAGACCCAGTACTTC; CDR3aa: CASSQDASGGLLQETQYF
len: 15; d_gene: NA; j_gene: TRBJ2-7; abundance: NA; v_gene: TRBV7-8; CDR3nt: TGTGCCAGCAGCTTAGTCCGGGTCGGAGGCTACGAGCAGTACTTC; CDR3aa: CASSLVRVGGYEQYF
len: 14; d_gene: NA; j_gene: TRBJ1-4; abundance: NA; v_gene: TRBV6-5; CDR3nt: TGTGCCAGCAGTCGGACCGGGGAGCGGGAAAAACTGTTTTTT; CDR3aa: CASSRTGEREKLFF
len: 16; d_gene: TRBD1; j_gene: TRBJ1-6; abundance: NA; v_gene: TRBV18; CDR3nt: TGTGCCAGCTCACCACTCGGGGCCAGGGGGCAGTCACCCCTCCACTTT; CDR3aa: CASSPLGARGQSPLHF
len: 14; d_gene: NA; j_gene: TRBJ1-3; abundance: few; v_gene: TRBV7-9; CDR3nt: TGTGCCAGCAGCTTATCCGTCTCTGGAAACACCATATATTTT; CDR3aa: CASSLSVSGNTIYF
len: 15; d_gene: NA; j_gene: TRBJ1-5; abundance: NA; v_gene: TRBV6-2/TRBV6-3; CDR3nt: TGTGCCAGCAGTCCCCACCGGGTTTCTAATCAGCCCCAGCATTTT; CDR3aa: CASSPHRVSNQPQHF
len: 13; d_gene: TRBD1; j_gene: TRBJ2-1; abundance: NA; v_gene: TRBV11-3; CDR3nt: TGTGCCAGCAGCCGGGACAGGGATGGTGAGCAGTTCTTC; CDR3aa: CASSRDRDGEQFF
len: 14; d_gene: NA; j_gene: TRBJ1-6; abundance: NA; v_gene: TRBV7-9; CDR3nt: TGTGCCAGCAGCTCGAGGGTTGAGAATTCACCCCTCCACTTT; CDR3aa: CASSSRVENSPLHF
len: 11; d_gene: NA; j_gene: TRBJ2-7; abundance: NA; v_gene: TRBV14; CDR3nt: TGTGCCAGCAGCCCCGCCTACGAGCAGTACTTC; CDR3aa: CASSPAYEQYF
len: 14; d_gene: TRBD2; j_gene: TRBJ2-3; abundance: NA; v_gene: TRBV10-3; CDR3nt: TGTGCCATCAGTGAGGGAGGACTAGCAGATACGCAGTATTTT; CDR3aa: CAISEGGLADTQYF
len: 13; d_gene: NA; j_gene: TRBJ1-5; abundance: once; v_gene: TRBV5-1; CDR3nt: TGCGCCAGCAGCCAAGCCCCTCAGGAGCCCCAGCATTTT; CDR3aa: CASSQAPQEPQHF
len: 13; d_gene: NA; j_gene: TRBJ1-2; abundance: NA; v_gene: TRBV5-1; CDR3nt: TGCGCCAGCAGCTTGGGACAGGAAAGGGGCTACACCTTC; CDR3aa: CASSLGQERGYTF
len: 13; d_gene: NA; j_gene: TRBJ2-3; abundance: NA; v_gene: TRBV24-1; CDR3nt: TGTGCCACCAGTGATCCTCCCGGGAATACGCAGTATTTT; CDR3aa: CATSDPPGNTQYF
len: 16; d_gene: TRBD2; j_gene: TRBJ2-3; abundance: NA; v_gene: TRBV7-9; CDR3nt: TGTGCCAGCAGCCCAGGACTAGCGGGGAGCACAGATACGCAGTATTTT; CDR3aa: CASSPGLAGSTDTQYF
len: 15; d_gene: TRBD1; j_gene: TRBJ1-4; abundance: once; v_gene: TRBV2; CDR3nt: TGTGCCAGCAGAGGAGGGACAGGGAAGGATGAAAAACTGTTTTTT; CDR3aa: CASRGGTGKDEKLFF
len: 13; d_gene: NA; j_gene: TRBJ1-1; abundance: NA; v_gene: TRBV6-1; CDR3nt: TGTGCCAGCAGTGATTTATATTCCCGGGTGGCTTTCTTT; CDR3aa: CASSDLYSRVAFF
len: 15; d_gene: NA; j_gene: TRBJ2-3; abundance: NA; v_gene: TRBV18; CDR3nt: TGTGCCAGCTCACCCCGACAGGCGATCACAGATACGCAGTATTTT; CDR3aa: CASSPRQAITDTQYF
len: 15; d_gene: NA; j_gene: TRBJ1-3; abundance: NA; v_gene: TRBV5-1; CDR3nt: TGCGCCAGCAGCCCCTCGACAGGTACAGGAAACACCATATATTTT; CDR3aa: CASSPSTGTGNTIYF
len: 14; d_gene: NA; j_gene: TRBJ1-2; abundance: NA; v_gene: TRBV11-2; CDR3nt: TGTGCCAGCAGCCCGACAGGAAATGGCTATGGCTACACCTTC; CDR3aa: CASSPTGNGYGYTF
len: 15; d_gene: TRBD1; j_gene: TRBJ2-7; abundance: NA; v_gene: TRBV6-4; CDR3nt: TGTGCCAGCAGTGAAAGGACAGGGAAAGGCTACGAGCAGTACTTC; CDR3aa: CASSERTGKGYEQYF
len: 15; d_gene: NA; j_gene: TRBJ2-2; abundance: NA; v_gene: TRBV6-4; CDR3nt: TGTGCCAGCAGCCCGGGACTTGAGAACACCGGGGAGCTGTTTTTT; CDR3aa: CASSPGLENTGELFF
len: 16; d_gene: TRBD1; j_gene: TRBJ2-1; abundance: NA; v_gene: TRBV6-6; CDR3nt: TGTGCCAGCAGTTCCGGGACAGACGCCTCCTACAATGAGCAGTTCTTC; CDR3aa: CASSSGTDASYNEQFF
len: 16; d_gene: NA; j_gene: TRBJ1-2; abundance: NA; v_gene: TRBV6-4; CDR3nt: TGTGCCAGCAGTCCTTCTCAAGGCGGGGTTTTGTCTGGCTACACCTTC; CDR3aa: CASSPSQGGVLSGYTF
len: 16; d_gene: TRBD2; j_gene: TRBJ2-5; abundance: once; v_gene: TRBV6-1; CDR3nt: TGTGCCAGCAGTGATAGTGTAGGCGGGAGGGGAACGACCCAGTACTTC; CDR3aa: CASSDSVGGRGTTQYF
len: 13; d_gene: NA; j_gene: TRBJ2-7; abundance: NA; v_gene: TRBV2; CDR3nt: TGTGCCAGCAGTGATCAGGGCCCCTACGAGCAGTACTTC; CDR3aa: CASSDQGPYEQYF
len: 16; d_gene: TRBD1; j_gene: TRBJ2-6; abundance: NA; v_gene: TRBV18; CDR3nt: TGTGCCAGCTCACGACCTCGGACAGGTGGGGCCAACGTCCTGACTTTC; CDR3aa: CASSRPRTGGANVLTF
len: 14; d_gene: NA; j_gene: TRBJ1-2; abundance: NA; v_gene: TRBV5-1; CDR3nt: TGCGCCAGCAGCTGGGAAGGGGGAGCCTATGGCTACACCTTC; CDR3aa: CASSWEGGAYGYTF
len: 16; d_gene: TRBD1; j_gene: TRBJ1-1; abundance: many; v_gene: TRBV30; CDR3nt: TGTGCCTGGAGTGTACCTGGGACAGGGGTCCACACTGAAGCTTTCTTT; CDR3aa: CAWSVPGTGVHTEAFF
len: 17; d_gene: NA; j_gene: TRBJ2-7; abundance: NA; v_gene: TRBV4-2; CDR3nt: TGTGCCAGCAGCCCGGGCGGTGGGAGAACTAGCTCCTACGAGCAGTACTTC; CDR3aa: CASSPGGGRTSSYEQYF
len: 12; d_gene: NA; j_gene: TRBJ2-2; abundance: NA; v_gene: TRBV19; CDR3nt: TGTGCCAGTACCCGAGGTCCCGGGGAGCTGTTTTTT; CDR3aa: CASTRGPGELFF
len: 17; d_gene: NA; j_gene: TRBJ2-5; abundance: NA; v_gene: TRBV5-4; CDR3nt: TGTGCCAGCAGCTTGGCGATAGAAAAGGGGATTCGGGACAAACAGTACTTC; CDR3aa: CASSLAIEKGIRDKQYF
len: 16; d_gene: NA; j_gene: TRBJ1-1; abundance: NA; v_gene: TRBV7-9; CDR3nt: TGTGCCAGCAGCTTGCGGGGAGACAGCATGAACACTGAAGCTTTCTTT; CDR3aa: CASSLRGDSMNTEAFF
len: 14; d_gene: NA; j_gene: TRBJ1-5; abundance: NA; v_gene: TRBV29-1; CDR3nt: TGCAGCGTTACCCAAGGGGCGGGGAACAGGCCCCAGCATTTT; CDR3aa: CSVTQGAGNRPQHF
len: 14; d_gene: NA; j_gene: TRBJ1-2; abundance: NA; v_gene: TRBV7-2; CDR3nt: TGTGCCAGCAGCTTAGCTCAACGGAACTATGGCTACACCTTC; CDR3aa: CASSLAQRNYGYTF
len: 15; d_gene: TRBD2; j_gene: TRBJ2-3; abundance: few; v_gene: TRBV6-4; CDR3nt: TGTGCCAGCAGTGTACTAGCGGGGGGATCAGATACGCAGTATTTT; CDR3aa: CASSVLAGGSDTQYF
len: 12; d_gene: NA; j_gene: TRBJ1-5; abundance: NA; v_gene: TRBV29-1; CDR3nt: TGCAGCGTCGGGACACCGAATCAGCCCCAGCATTTT; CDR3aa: CSVGTPNQPQHF
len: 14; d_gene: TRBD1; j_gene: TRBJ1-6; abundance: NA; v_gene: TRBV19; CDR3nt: TGTGCCAGTAGTACTGGACAGGTTAATTCACCCCTCCACTTT; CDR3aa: CASSTGQVNSPLHF
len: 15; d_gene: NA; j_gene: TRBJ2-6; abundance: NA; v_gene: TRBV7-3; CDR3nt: TGTGCCAGCAGCTTCGACATCTCTGGGGCCAACGTCCTGACTTTC; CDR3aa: CASSFDISGANVLTF